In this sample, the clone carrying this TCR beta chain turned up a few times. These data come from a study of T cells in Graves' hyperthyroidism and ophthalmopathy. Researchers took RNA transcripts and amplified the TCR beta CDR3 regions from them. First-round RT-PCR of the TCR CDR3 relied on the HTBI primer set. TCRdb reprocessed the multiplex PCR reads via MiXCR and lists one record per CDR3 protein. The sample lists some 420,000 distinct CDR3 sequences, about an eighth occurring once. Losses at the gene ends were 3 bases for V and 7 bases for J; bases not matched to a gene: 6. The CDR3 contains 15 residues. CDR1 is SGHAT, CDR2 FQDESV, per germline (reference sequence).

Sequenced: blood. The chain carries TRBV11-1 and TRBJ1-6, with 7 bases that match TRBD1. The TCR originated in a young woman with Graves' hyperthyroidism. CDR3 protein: CASSFQGGLNSPLHF. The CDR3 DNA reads TGTGCCAGCAGCTTCCAGGGGGGCCTAAATTCACCCCTCCACTTT. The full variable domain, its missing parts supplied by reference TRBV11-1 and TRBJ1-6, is EAEVAQSPRYKITEKSQAVAFWCDPISGHATLYWYRQILGQGPELLVQFQDESVVDDSQLPKDRFSAERLKGVDSTLKIQPAELGDSAMYLCASSFQGGLNSPLHFGNGTRLTVT.